Listed below are T cell receptor beta chains from one sample, sequenced in a study of cytomegalovirus exposure and HLA in healthy donors. Clones were read by immunoSEQ multiplex PCR, and TCRdb kept only the in-frame ones, dropping some. The data contain roughly 90,000 clones, around 84% of them seen just once; the ten biggest clones take up 20%. The specimen sequenced was PBMCs. These receptors originate from a man aged 18 to 35 in good health and CMV-seropositive. Both conserved end residues are part of each CDR3. D genes are given only for firm matches. Rows may omit the clone size; those that give it use once, few, many or a size class.

D	V	J	size	DNA	CDR3
.	TRBV29-1	TRBJ2-3	.	TGCAGCGTGGGGGCGGCGGGTTCTAGCACAGATACGCAGTATTTT	CSVGAAGSSTDTQYF
.	TRBV11-2	TRBJ2-1	.	TGTGCCAGCAGCGGTCAGAGCGGAGTCCTGGGTAATGAGCAGTTCTTC	CASSGQSGVLGNEQFF
TRBD2	TRBV6-1	TRBJ2-5	once	TGTGCCAGCAGTGAAGCCCGGGGGCTAGCGGGACCCCGGGGAGAGACCCAGTACTTC	CASSEARGLAGPRGETQYF
TRBD1	TRBV5-1	TRBJ1-2	.	TGCGCCAGCAGCCGTTCCGGGACAGTACTTAACTATGGCTACACCTTC	CASSRSGTVLNYGYTF
TRBD2	TRBV28	TRBJ2-3	.	TGTGCCAGCAGTTTATCTAGCGGAAGCACAGATACGCAGTATTTT	CASSLSSGSTDTQYF
TRBD1	TRBV10-3	TRBJ1-1	.	TGTGCCATCCAGGGACAGGGGTACACTGAAGCTTTCTTT	CAIQGQGYTEAFF
.	TRBV18	TRBJ2-3	.	TGTGCCAGCTCACCGAGCCGGGTTACTAACACAGATACGCAGTATTTT	CASSPSRVTNTDTQYF
.	TRBV19	TRBJ2-3	.	TGTGCCAGTAGTCGGGGTATCGCAGATACGCAGTATTTT	CASSRGIADTQYF
TRBD2	TRBV2	TRBJ2-5	.	TGTGCCAGCAGTCGATCGACTAGCGGGATGCGAAAAGAGACCCAGTACTTC	CASSRSTSGMRKETQYF
.	TRBV2	TRBJ2-2	few	TGTGCCAGCGGCTCACCGAACACCGGGGAGCTGTTTTTT	CASGSPNTGELFF
TRBD1	TRBV2	TRBJ2-5	.	TGTGCCAGCAGTAACAGGGGGCCATTCCAAGAGACCCAGTACTTC	CASSNRGPFQETQYF
.	TRBV27	TRBJ2-5	.	TGTGCCAGCAGTTTTCAGTCTGCCCAAGAGACCCAGTACTTC	CASSFQSAQETQYF
TRBD2	TRBV27	TRBJ2-1	.	TGTGCCAGCAGTTCCCTTCGGGAGGGCCCTTACAATGAGCAGTTCTTC	CASSSLREGPYNEQFF
.	TRBV19	TRBJ1-5	.	TGTGCCAGTAGAAAACAGGGAAAAAGCAATCAGCCCCAGCATTTT	CASRKQGKSNQPQHF
.	TRBV6-5	TRBJ2-6	.	TGTGCCAGCACCCCAGGGGACTCTGGGGCCAACGTCCTGACTTTC	CASTPGDSGANVLTF
TRBD1	TRBV28	TRBJ1-1	.	TGTGCCAGCAGTTTAGTAACAGGGGTGCACATGAACACTGAAGCTTTCTTT	CASSLVTGVHMNTEAFF
.	TRBV2	TRBJ2-7	.	TGTGCCAGCGGAGGCTACGAGCAGTACTTC	CASGGYEQYF
.	TRBV27	TRBJ2-4	.	TGTGCCAGCAGTTTAACAGGGAAGTTAAAAAACATTCAGTACTTC	CASSLTGKLKNIQYF
TRBD1	TRBV28	TRBJ1-5	once	TGTGCCAGCAGTCTCGACAGGGGCCCCGGGCGGCCCCAGCATTTT	CASSLDRGPGRPQHF
TRBD2	TRBV5-5	TRBJ2-3	.	TGTGCCAGCAGCTTTCGACTAGCGGGAGGGCCAGGAGATACGCAGTATTTT	CASSFRLAGGPGDTQYF
.	TRBV2	TRBJ1-2	once	TGTGCCAGCAACTACAGGATAAACTATGGCTACACCTTC	CASNYRINYGYTF
.	TRBV6-4	TRBJ2-1	few	TGTGCCAGCAGTGACTCGCGGGACAGCAATGAGCAGTTCTTC	CASSDSRDSNEQFF
TRBD2	TRBV5-1	TRBJ2-7	.	TGCGCCAGCAGCCGCACGGGACTAGCGGAAGCCTCCTACGAGCAGTACTTC	CASSRTGLAEASYEQYF
.	TRBV6-5	TRBJ2-3	.	TGTGCCAGCAGTTACTCGAGCACCGGAGCAGATACGCAGTATTTT	CASSYSSTGADTQYF
.	TRBV28	TRBJ1-4	few	TGTGCCAGCAGTTTAGGACAAGCAACTAATGAAAAACTGTTTTTT	CASSLGQATNEKLFF
.	TRBV28	TRBJ2-5	.	TGTGCCAGCAGTTTAGCGTGGCCTAGCCGGGAGACGTTTCTCCCAGAAGAGACCCAGTACTTC	CASSLAWPSRETFLPEETQYF
TRBD1	TRBV18	TRBJ1-2	.	TGTGCCAGCTCCTCGGACAGGACCTATGGCTACACCTTC	CASSSDRTYGYTF
.	TRBV28	TRBJ2-3	.	TGTGCCAGCAGTTTAACAGTTTCTCTCATACAATCCAGCACAGATACGCAGTATTTT	CASSLTVSLIQSSTDTQYF
TRBD2	TRBV7-3	TRBJ2-5	.	TGTGCCAGCAGACTAGCGGGAGGGCCGGGGGAGACCCAGTACTTC	CASRLAGGPGETQYF
.	TRBV6-5	TRBJ2-5	.	TGTGCCAGCAGTTACTCGGGCCAGCAAGAGACCCAGTACTTC	CASSYSGQQETQYF
.	TRBV28	TRBJ1-2	few	TGTGCCAGCAGTTTAGTCTTACAGGTCTATGGCTACACCTTC	CASSLVLQVYGYTF
.	TRBV9	TRBJ1-3	.	TGTGCCAGCAGCGTTTCGGGAGCTGGAAACACCATATATTTT	CASSVSGAGNTIYF
TRBD1	TRBV2	TRBJ1-2	.	TGTGCCAGCAGGACGGACAGGGGGGATGGCTACACCTTC	CASRTDRGDGYTF